Following are 21 T cell receptor beta chains from one sample sequenced in a study of technical replicates of blood from a few donors. The table came from immunoSEQ multiplex PCR; TCRdb's copy has only in-frame clones and leaves some out. This table holds around 80,000 clones, around 90% found once. Specimen: T cells isolated from PBMCs. The origin of the receptors is a human donor in good health.

The chain has TRBV5-1 and TRBJ2-1, with 8 bases fitting TRBD2. CDR3 size: 15 residues. V dropped 1 base and J dropped 3; count of bases not matched to a gene: 3. Germline V lookup: CDR1 SGHRS, CDR2 YFSETQ. The CDR3 nucleotides are TGCGCCAGCAGCTTGAATCGGGGGGGCTACAATGAGCAGTTCTTC. Protein: CASSLNRGGYNEQFF. The whole variable domain, remainder taken from reference TRBV5-1 and TRBJ2-1, is KAGVTQTPRYLIKTRGQQVTLSCSPISGHRSVSWYQQTPGQGLQFLFEYFSETQRNKGNFPGRFSGRQFSNSRSEMNVSTLELGDSALYLCASSLNRGGYNEQFFGPGTRLTVL.

Written as DNA, the CDR3 is TGCGCCAGCAGTTCCCTAGCTCCGGGACAGGGCCCCTACGAGCAGTACTTC. Protein: CASSSLAPGQGPYEQYF. The rearrangement uses TRBV5-1 and TRBJ2-7, with 9 nucleotides matching TRBD1. This CDR3 comprises 17 residues. The V gene's germline CDR1 is SGHRS and CDR2 YFSETQ. The J segment lost 2 bases and the V segment lost 5 bases, leaving 14 bases of the junction unmatched. The full variable domain, with the rest looked up from reference TRBV5-1 and TRBJ2-7, is KAGVTQTPRYLIKTRGQQVTLSCSPISGHRSVSWYQQTPGQGLQFLFEYFSETQRNKGNFPGRFSGRQFSNSRSEMNVSTLELGDSALYLCASSSLAPGQGPYEQYFGPGTRLTVT.

The gene calls are TRBV18 and TRBJ2-7; no clear D. Germline CDR1 is KGHSH and CDR2 is LQKENI. There are 12 residues in the CDR3. V was clipped by 4 bases and J by 5 bases, with 9 bases between them. This CDR3 is CASSQLYHEQYF. Here the CDR3 DNA reads TGTGCCAGCTCACAACTCTACCACGAGCAGTACTTC. Supplemented by reference TRBV18 and TRBJ2-7, the full variable domain reads NAGVMQNPRHLVRRRGQEARLRCSPMKGHSHVYWYRQLPEEGLKFMVYLQKENIIDESGMPKERFSAEFPKEGPSILRIQQVVRGDSAAYFCASSQLYHEQYFGPGTRLTVT.

The chain joins TRBV5-1 to TRBJ1-2; D is possibly TRBD1 (5 bases). Deletions cut 0 bases from V and 5 bases from J, with 8 bases between. Germline CDR1 reads SGHRS; CDR2 reads YFSETQ. This CDR3 is built from 13 residues. The DNA for the CDR3 is TGCGCCAGCAGCTTGGGACAGATTTATGGCTACACCTTC. Translation: CASSLGQIYGYTF.

This chain uses TRBV27 with TRBJ1-2; 8 bases line up with TRBD1. V lost 6 bases to trimming and J lost 11 bases; unmatched junction nucleotides: 8. The germline CDR1 and CDR2 sequences are MNHEY and SMNVEV (reference sequence). This CDR3 spans 12 amino acids. The CDR3 sequence is CASSQRTGRYTF. The CDR3 DNA follows: TGTGCCAGCAGCCAGCGGACAGGGCGTTACACCTTC.

The V call is TRBV27, the J call TRBJ2-1; 7 bases align to TRBD2. The germline gives CDR1 MNHEY, CDR2 SMNVEV (reference sequence). The CDR3 extends over 14 amino acids. The junction had 4 bases not matched to a gene; V was cut back by 3 bases and J by 5 bases. CDR3 in amino acids: CASSLVRGDNEQFF. CDR3 DNA sequence: TGTGCCAGCAGTTTGGTTCGGGGGGACAATGAGCAGTTCTTC.

V usage is TRBV6-1 and J usage is TRBJ2-7, with 7 bases identical to TRBD1. This CDR3 spans 15 amino acids. CDR1 and CDR2 (germline): MNHNS, SASEGT. After removal of 6 bases from V and 0 bases from J, the junction contained 8 bases not matched to a gene. CDR3 residues: CASRRGPTSSYEQYF. In DNA form, the CDR3 reads TGTGCCAGCAGGAGGGGGCCCACCTCCTCCTACGAGCAGTACTTC.

Here the CDR3 DNA reads TGTGCCTGGAGTCAGCGGGGTGGTACTGAAGCTTTCTTT. The encoded protein is CAWSQRGGTEAFF. The V call is TRBV30, the J call TRBJ1-1; D gene ambiguous. The germline gives CDR1 GTSNPN, CDR2 SVGIG (reference sequence). The CDR3 sequence is 13 residues long. V lost 2 bases and J 5 bases, leaving 12 bases between the germline ends. The full variable domain, with the rest looked up from reference TRBV30 and TRBJ1-1, is SQTIHQWPATLVQPVGSPLSLECTVEGTSNPNLYWYRQAAGRGLQLLFYSVGIGQISSEVPQNLSASRPQDRQFILSSKKLLLSDSGFYLCAWSQRGGTEAFFGQGTRLTVV.

The rearrangement links TRBV27 to TRBJ1-2, with a possible D match to TRBD1 (5 bases). V lost 2 bases and J lost 5, with 18 bases in between. The CDR3 has 16 amino acids. Germline V gene lookup returns CDR1 MNHEY and CDR2 SMNVEV (reference sequence). Here the CDR3 DNA reads TGTGCCAGCAGTTTACACCACGGGGGGGTCGGGTATGGCTACACCTTC. Translation gives CASSLHHGGVGYGYTF.

The J gene is TRBJ2-7, the V gene TRBV11-2; D remains unclear. V was clipped by 4 bases and J by 2 bases, with 3 bases between them. Germline-derived CDR1 and CDR2 are SGHAT and FQNNGV. The CDR3 totals 11 residues. CDR3 residues: CASSSTYEQYF. In DNA form, the CDR3 reads TGTGCCAGCAGCTCAACCTACGAGCAGTACTTC. Drawing the rest from reference TRBV11-2 and TRBJ2-7, the complete variable domain is EAGVAQSPRYKIIEKRQSVAFWCNPISGHATLYWYQQILGQGPKLLIQFQNNGVVDDSQLPKDRFSAERLKGVDSTLKIQPAKLEDSAVYLCASSSTYEQYFGPGTRLTVT.

J is TRBJ1-4 and V is TRBV7-9, with D uncertain. The ends were cut back, 1 base at V and 7 bases at J, with 13 bases in the middle. The V gene's germline CDR1 is SEHNR and CDR2 FQNEAQ (reference sequence). This CDR3 is 15 amino acids long. CDR3 residues: CASSLGDKETEKLFF. CDR3 coding DNA: TGTGCCAGCAGCTTAGGCGACAAAGAGACTGAAAAACTGTTTTTT.

The chain couples TRBV19 to TRBJ2-3; possibly TRBD2 for D (5 bases). Germline V gene data show CDR1 as LNHDA and CDR2 as SQIVND (reference sequence). This CDR3 has 13 residues. V gave up 3 bases and J gave up 4 bases, with 8 bases separating them. CDR3 sequence: CASSMRVSDTQYF. The CDR3 coding sequence is TGTGCCAGTAGTATGCGGGTCTCAGATACGCAGTATTTT.

This chain joins TRBV19 and TRBJ1-4; a possible D gene is TRBD1 (5 bases). V lost 6 bases, J lost 8 bases, and 16 bases lay in between. The CDR3 length is 14 residues. Germline-derived CDR1 and CDR2 are LNHDA and SQIVND (reference sequence). The CDR3 DNA is TGTGCCAGTAGAAAACAGGAAACGATCGAAAAACTGTTTTTT. Translating gives CASRKQETIEKLFF.

This rearrangement joins TRBV6-1 to TRBJ1-2; maybe TRBD1 (5 bases). Germline CDR1 is MNHNS and CDR2 is SASEGT. This CDR3 has 15 amino acids. V was shortened by 8 bases and J by 6 bases, with 22 bases between the two germline ends. DNA for the CDR3: TGTGCCAGCCGTGGCGGGGCAGGGATTCGCCATGGCTACACCTTC. It yields the protein CASRGGAGIRHGYTF.

V usage is TRBV7-8 and J usage is TRBJ2-2; D is undetermined. The length of the CDR3 is 16 residues. Germline assignment: CDR1 SGHVS and CDR2 FQNEAQ. Trimming left V 1 base short and J 2 bases short, with 11 bases between. The DNA for the CDR3 is TGTGCCAGCAGCTTAGGGCGACTGCCTAACACCGGGGAGCTGTTTTTT. Translating gives CASSLGRLPNTGELFF.

The chain is built from TRBV10-3 and TRBJ2-7; TRBD2 is a possible D gene (5 bases). The germline CDR1 and CDR2 sequences are ENHRY and SYGVKD. Trimming shortened V by 4 bases and J by 2 bases, and 12 bases separated the two germline ends. The CDR3 contains 14 residues. CDR3 amino acids: CAISGGNETYEQYF. As DNA, the CDR3 is TGTGCCATCAGTGGAGGGAACGAAACCTACGAGCAGTACTTC.

This clone came up a few times. In DNA form, the CDR3 reads TGTGCCTGGGGACGGGGGGGGAGTGAAAAACTGTTTTTT. This sequence encodes CAWGRGGSEKLFF. The chain combines TRBV30 with TRBJ1-4, with D perhaps TRBD1 (5 bases). The CDR3 length is 13 residues. Germline V gene data show CDR1 as GTSNPN and CDR2 as SVGIG (reference sequence). V lost 5 bases, J lost 7 bases, and 14 bases lay in between.

J is TRBJ2-2 and V is TRBV9; 7 bases are shared with TRBD2. Trimming took 5 bases from V and 1 from J; bases not matched to a gene: 8. The germline V gene encodes CDR1 SGDLS and CDR2 YYNGEE. The CDR3 has 16 residues. This CDR3 is CASSPPRGRNTGELFF. CDR3 sequence (DNA): TGTGCCAGCAGTCCTCCTCGCGGGAGGAACACCGGGGAGCTGTTTTTT. The full variable domain, completed using reference TRBV9 and TRBJ2-2, is DSGVTQTPKHLITATGQRVTLRCSPRSGDLSVYWYQQSLDQGLQFLIQYYNGEERAKGNILERFSAQQFPDLHSELNLSSLELGDSALYFCASSPPRGRNTGELFFGEGSRLTVL.

The CDR3 loop is CASSPGGSGSYEQYF. In DNA form, the CDR3 reads TGTGCCAGCAGCCCCGGTGGTAGCGGGTCCTACGAGCAGTACTTC. The rearrangement joins TRBV11-2 to TRBJ2-7; TRBD2 agrees at 7 bases. Trimming at V came to 5 bases and at J to 1 base, leaving 8 bases not matched to a gene. The CDR3 has 15 amino acids. Germline-derived CDR1 and CDR2 are SGHAT and FQNNGV.

V is TRBV12-5 and J is TRBJ1-6; D possibly corresponds to TRBD1 (6 bases). Between the trimmed V and J ends, which lost 2 bases and 10 bases, there was a span of 12 bases. This CDR3 is built from 14 residues. Germline V gene sequence: CDR1 LGHNT, CDR2 FRNRAP. CDR3 sequence (DNA): TGTGCTAGTGGTTTGTCGGGGGGCGGGTCACCCCTCCACTTT. Translating gives CASGLSGGGSPLHF.

This chain uses TRBV2 with TRBJ2-3; D perhaps matches TRBD2 (6 bases). With 2 bases removed from V and 2 bases from J, the gap between germline ends came to 17 bases. The CDR3 runs 17 residues. CDR1 SNHLY and CDR2 FYNNEI come from the germline V gene. The CDR3 sequence is CASSEKPAGRHTDTQYF. DNA for the CDR3: TGTGCCAGCAGTGAAAAGCCCGCGGGGCGTCACACAGATACGCAGTATTTT.